This entry lists 7 T cell receptor beta chains sequenced from one sample in a study of cytomegalovirus exposure and HLA in healthy donors. 13 Jbeta primers and 60 Vbeta primers were used for the PCR. TCRdb keeps only in-frame clones here, not all; method: immunoSEQ multiplex PCR. The table lists 80,000 or so clones, 72% of them singletons. The sample comprised PBMCs. The receptors originated from a woman aged 40 to 50 in good health and CMV-seropositive.

This clone was detected once. The J gene is TRBJ2-7, the V gene TRBV7-9; possibly TRBD2 for D (6 bases). Per the germline V gene, CDR1 is SEHNR and CDR2 is FQNEAQ (reference sequence). Deletions cut 4 bases from V and 5 bases from J, with 15 bases between. This CDR3 has 14 amino acids. As DNA, the CDR3 is TGTGCCAGCAGCTCCAGGACTAACGGGAACGAGCAGTACTTC. It specifies CASSSRTNGNEQYF.

The V call is TRBV5-1, the J call TRBJ1-1; tentative D call: TRBD1 (5 bases). Germline lookup yields CDR1 SGHRS and CDR2 YFSETQ. The V and J ends lost 0 bases and 1 base respectively, with 7 bases between them. The CDR3 is 14 amino acids. The CDR3 region has the DNA TGCGCCAGCAGCTTGGTTGGACAGAACACTGAAGCTTTCTTT. It codes for CASSLVGQNTEAFF.

This clone was counted only a few times. This sequence joins TRBV28 and TRBJ1-2; 7 nucleotides align to TRBD1. The germline gives CDR1 MDHEN, CDR2 SYDVKM. V gave up 7 bases and J gave up 8 bases; unmatched junction bases: 13. There are 14 residues in the CDR3. CDR3 region: CASTTTPRGQGYTF. CDR3 DNA: TGTGCCAGCACGACCACCCCCAGGGGACAGGGCTACACCTTC.

The chain employs TRBV2 and TRBJ1-1; a weak D match, TRBD1 (6 bases). V lost 6 bases to trimming and J lost 0 bases, with 8 bases between them. The CDR3 is 13 amino acids. CDR1 and CDR2 from the germline V gene are SNHLY and FYNNEI. CDR3 sequence reads: CASRGQLNTEAFF. CDR3 coding DNA: TGTGCCAGCAGGGGACAACTGAACACTGAAGCTTTCTTT.

The CDR3 nucleotides are TGTGCCAGCTTTTCGGGGGGAGTGGGCACTGAAGCTTTCTTT. It encodes CASFSGGVGTEAFF. The chain couples TRBV18 to TRBJ1-1, with D perhaps matching TRBD1 (5 bases). The V end lost 7 bases, the J end lost 4 bases, and 16 bases lay between the germline ends. CDR3 length: 14 amino acids. The germline V gene has CDR1 KGHSH and CDR2 LQKENI.

This chain connects TRBV11-3 to TRBJ1-1, with no clear D. The CDR3 consists of 14 residues. The V end lost 4 bases, the J end lost 1 base, and 10 bases lay between the germline ends. Germline V gives CDR1 SGHNT, CDR2 YENEEA. CDR3 sequence (DNA): TGTGCCAGCAGCTCCTCCTCGGGGAACACTGAAGCTTTCTTT. Protein: CASSSSSGNTEAFF.

The genes are TRBV5-6 and TRBJ2-2; TRBD2 is a possible D gene (6 bases). CDR1 is SGHDT, CDR2 YYEEEE, per germline. Trimming took 3 bases from V and 1 from J, leaving 7 bases between them. The CDR3 covers 14 residues. In DNA form, the CDR3 reads TGTGCCAGCAGCTGGGGAGGGAACACCGGGGAGCTGTTTTTT. Its translation is CASSWGGNTGELFF.